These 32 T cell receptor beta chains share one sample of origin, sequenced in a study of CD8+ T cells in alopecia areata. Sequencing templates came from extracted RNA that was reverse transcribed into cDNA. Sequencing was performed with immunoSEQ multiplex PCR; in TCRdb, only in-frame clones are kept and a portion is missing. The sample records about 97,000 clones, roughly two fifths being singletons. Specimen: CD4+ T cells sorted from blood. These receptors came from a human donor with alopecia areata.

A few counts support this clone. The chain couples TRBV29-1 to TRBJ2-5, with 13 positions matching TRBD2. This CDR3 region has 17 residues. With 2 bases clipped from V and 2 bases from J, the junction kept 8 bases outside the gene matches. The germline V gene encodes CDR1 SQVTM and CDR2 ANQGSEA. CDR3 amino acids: CSVEMGGLAGVQETQYF. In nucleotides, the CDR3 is TGCAGCGTTGAAATGGGCGGACTAGCGGGGGTACAAGAGACCCAGTACTTC.

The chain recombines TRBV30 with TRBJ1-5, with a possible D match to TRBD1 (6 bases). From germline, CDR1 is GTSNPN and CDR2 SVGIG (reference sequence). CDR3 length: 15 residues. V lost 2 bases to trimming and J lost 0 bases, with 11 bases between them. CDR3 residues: CAWSPGDYSNQPQHF. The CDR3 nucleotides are TGTGCCTGGAGTCCAGGGGATTATAGCAATCAGCCCCAGCATTTT. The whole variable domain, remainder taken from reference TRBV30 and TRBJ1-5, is SQTIHQWPATLVQPVGSPLSLECTVEGTSNPNLYWYRQAAGRGLQLLFYSVGIGQISSEVPQNLSASRPQDRQFILSSKKLLLSDSGFYLCAWSPGDYSNQPQHFGDGTRLSIL.

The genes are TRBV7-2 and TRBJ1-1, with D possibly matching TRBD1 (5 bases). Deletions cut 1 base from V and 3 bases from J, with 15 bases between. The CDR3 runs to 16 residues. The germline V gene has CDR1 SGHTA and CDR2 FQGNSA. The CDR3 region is CASSLVFDRWDTEAFF. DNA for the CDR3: TGTGCCAGCAGCTTAGTTTTCGACAGATGGGACACTGAAGCTTTCTTT. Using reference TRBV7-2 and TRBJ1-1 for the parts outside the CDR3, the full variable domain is GAGVSQSPSNKVTEKGKDVELRCDPISGHTALYWYRQSLGQGLEFLIYFQGNSAPDKSGLPSDRFSAERTGGSVSTLTIQRTQQEDSAVYLCASSLVFDRWDTEAFFGQGTRLTVV.

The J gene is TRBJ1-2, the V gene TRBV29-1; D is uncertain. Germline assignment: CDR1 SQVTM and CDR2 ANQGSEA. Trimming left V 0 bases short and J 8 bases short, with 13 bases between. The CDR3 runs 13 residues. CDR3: CSVEDPGNQGYTF. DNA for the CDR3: TGCAGCGTTGAAGATCCGGGGAACCAGGGCTACACCTTC.

The DNA for the CDR3 is TGCGCCAGCAGCCAAGAGGGCAGCGTCGCGGGAGTTCGTAATGAGCAGTTCTTC. Amino acid sequence: CASSQEGSVAGVRNEQFF. This chain uses TRBV4-1 with TRBJ2-1, with 7 bases identical to TRBD2. This CDR3 is 18 amino acids long. Germline CDR1 is MGHRA and CDR2 is YSYEKL. V was pared by 0 bases and J by 7 bases, with 15 bases of the junction left unmatched.

The CDR3 DNA is TGCGCCAGCAGCCAAGATCGGGGACCCTACGAGCAGTACTTC. This sequence encodes CASSQDRGPYEQYF. This sequence joins TRBV4-1 and TRBJ2-7; D is tentatively TRBD1 or TRBD2 (5 bases each). The CDR3 contains 14 residues. Germline-derived CDR1 and CDR2 are MGHRA and YSYEKL. Trimming pared 0 bases from V and 2 bases from J, leaving 8 bases between.

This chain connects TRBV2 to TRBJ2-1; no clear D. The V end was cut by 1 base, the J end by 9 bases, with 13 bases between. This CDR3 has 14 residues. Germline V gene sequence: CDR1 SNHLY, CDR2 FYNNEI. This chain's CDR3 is CASSEGSFSSEQFF. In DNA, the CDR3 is TGTGCCAGCAGTGAAGGCTCCTTTAGTAGTGAGCAGTTCTTC.

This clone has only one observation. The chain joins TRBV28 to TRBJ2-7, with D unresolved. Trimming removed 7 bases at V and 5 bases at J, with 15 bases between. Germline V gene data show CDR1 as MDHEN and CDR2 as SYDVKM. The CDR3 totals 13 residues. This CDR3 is CASIPWAAHEQYF. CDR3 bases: TGTGCCAGCATCCCCTGGGCAGCCCACGAGCAGTACTTC.

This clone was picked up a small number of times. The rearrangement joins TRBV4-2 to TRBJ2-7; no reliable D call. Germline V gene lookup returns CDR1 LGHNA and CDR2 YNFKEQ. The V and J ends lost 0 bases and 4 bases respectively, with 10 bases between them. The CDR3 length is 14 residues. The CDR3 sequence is CASSQERPPYEQYF. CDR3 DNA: TGTGCCAGCAGCCAAGAACGTCCCCCGTACGAGCAGTACTTC.

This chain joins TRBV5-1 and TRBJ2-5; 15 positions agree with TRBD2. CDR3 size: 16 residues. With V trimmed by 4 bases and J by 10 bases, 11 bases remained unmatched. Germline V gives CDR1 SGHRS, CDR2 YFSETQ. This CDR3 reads CASSVGLAGGRVIQYF. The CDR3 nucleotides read TGCGCCAGCAGCGTGGGACTAGCGGGAGGAAGGGTGATCCAGTACTTC.

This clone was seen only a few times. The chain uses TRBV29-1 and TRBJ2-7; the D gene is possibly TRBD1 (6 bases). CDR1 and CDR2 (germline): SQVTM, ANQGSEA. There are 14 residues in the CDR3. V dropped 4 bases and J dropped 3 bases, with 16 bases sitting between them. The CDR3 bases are TGCAGCGTTGCCAAAGGGACAAGCCTCTACGAGCAGTACTTC. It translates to CSVAKGTSLYEQYF.

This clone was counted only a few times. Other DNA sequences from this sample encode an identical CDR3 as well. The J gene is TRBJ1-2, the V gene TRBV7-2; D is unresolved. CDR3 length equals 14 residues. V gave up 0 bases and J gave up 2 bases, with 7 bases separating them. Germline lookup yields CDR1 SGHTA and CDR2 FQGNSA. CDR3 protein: CASSLAGGNYGYTF. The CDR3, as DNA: TGTGCCAGCAGCTTAGCAGGAGGGAACTATGGCTACACCTTC.

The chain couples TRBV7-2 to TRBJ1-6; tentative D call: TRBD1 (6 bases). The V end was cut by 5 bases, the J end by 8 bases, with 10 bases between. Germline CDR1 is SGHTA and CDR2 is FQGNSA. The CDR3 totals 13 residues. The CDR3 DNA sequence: TGTGCCAGCAGCCCTAGGACAGATTCACCCCTCCACTTT. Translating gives CASSPRTDSPLHF.

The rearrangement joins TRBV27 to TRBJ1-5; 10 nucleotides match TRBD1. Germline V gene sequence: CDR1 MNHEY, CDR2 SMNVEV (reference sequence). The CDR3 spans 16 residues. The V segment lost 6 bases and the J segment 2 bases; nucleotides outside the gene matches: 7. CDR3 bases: TGTGCCAGCAGAAGGGACAGGGGCGGAGGCAATCAGCCCCAGCATTTT. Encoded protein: CASRRDRGGGNQPQHF.

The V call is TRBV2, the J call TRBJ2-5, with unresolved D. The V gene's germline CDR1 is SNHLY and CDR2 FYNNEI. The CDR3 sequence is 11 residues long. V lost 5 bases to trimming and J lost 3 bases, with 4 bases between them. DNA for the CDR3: TGTGCCAGCAGTTTGAAAGAGACCCAGTACTTC. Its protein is CASSLKETQYF. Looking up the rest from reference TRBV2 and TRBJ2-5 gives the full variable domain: EPEVTQTPSHQVTQMGQEVILRCVPISNHLYFYWYRQILGQKVEFLVSFYNNEISEKSEIFDDQFSVERPDGSNFTLKIRSTKLEDSAMYFCASSLKETQYFGPGTRLLVL.

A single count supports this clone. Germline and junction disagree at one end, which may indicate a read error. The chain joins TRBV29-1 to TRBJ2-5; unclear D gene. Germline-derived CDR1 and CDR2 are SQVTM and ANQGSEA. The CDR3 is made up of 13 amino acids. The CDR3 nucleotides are TGCAGCGTTGAAAACCCTGTGACAAAGACCCGGTACTTC. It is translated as CSVENPVTKTRYF.

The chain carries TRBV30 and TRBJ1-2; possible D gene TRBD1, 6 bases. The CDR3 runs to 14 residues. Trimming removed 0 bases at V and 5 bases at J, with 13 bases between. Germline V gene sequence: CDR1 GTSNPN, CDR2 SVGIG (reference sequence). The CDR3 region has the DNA TGTGCCTGGAGTGTACAGGGACGGATATATGGCTACACCTTC. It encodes CAWSVQGRIYGYTF.

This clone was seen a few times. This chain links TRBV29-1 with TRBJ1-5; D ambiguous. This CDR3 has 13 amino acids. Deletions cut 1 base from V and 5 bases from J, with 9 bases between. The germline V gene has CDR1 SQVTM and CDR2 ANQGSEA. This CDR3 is CSVEVSSDQPQHF. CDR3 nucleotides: TGCAGCGTTGAAGTTTCGAGCGATCAGCCCCAGCATTTT.

Here the CDR3 reads CASSHLLRDSPTYEQYF. The CDR3, as DNA: TGCGCCAGCAGTCACCTCCTCCGGGACAGCCCAACCTACGAGCAGTACTTC. The rearrangement uses TRBV23-1 and TRBJ2-7; 7 bases match TRBD1. TRBV23-1 is placed among ORFs of uncertain function. The CDR3 has 17 residues. With V trimmed by 3 bases and J by 2 bases, 13 bases remained unmatched.

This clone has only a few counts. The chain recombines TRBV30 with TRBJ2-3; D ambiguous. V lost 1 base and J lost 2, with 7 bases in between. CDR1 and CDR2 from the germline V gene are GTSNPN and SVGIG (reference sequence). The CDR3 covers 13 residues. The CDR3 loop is CAWSDGHTDTQYF. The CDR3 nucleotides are TGTGCCTGGAGTGATGGTCACACAGATACGCAGTATTTT.

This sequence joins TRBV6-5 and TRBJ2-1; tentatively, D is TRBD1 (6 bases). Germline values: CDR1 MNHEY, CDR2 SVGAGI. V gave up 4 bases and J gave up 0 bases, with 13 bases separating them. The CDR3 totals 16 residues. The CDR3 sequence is CASSFEGVSSYNEQFF. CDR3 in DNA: TGTGCCAGCAGTTTCGAGGGGGTTAGCTCCTACAATGAGCAGTTCTTC.

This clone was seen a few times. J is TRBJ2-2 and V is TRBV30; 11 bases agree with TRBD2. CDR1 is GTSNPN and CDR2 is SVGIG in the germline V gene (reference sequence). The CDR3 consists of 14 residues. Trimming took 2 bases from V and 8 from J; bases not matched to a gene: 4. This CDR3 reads CAWSRLAGGGELFF. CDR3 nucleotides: TGTGCCTGGAGTCGCCTAGCGGGAGGTGGGGAGCTGTTTTTT.

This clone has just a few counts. The CDR3 bases are TGTGCCAGCAGCTTGTGGACAGCCTACGAGCAGTACTTC. It specifies CASSLWTAYEQYF. The genes are TRBV5-5 and TRBJ2-7; the D gene is possibly TRBD1 (6 bases). V was cut by 1 base and J by 2 bases, with 7 bases left in between. From germline, CDR1 is SGHKS and CDR2 YYEKEE (reference sequence). The CDR3 totals 13 residues.

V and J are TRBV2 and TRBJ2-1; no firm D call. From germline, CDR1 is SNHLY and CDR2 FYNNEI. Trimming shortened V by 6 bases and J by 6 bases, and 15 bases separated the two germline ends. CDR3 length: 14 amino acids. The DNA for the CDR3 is TGTGCCAGCAGAAAGACCCCCACCCCCAATGAGCAGTTCTTC. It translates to CASRKTPTPNEQFF.

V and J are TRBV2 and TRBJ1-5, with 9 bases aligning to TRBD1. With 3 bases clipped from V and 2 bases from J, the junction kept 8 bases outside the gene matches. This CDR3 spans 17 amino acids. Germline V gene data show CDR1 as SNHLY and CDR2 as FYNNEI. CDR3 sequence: CASSDGRTGDGNQPQHF. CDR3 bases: TGTGCCAGCAGTGACGGAAGGACAGGGGATGGCAATCAGCCCCAGCATTTT.

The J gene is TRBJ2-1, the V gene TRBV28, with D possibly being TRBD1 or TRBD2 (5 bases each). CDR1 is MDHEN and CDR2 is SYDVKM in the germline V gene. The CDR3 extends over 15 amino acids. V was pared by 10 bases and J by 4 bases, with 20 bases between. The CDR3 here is CATNEAGTLYNEQFF. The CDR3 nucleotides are TGTGCCACCAATGAAGCCGGGACGTTGTACAATGAGCAGTTCTTC.

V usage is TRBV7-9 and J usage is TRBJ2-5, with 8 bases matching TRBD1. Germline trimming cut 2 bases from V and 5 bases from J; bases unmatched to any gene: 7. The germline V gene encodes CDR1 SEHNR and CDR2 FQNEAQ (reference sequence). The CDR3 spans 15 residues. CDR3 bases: TGTGCCAGCAGCTTACTCAACGACAGGGGCGAGACCCAGTACTTC. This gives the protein CASSLLNDRGETQYF.

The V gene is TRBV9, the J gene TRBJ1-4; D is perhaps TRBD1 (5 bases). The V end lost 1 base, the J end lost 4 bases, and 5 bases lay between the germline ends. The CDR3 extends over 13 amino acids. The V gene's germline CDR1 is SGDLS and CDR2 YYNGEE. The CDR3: CASSVQGNEKLFF. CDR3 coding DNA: TGTGCCAGCAGCGTACAGGGTAATGAAAAACTGTTTTTT. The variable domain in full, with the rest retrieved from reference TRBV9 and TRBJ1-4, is DSGVTQTPKHLITATGQRVTLRCSPRSGDLSVYWYQQSLDQGLQFLIQYYNGEERAKGNILERFSAQQFPDLHSELNLSSLELGDSALYFCASSVQGNEKLFFGSGTQLSVL.

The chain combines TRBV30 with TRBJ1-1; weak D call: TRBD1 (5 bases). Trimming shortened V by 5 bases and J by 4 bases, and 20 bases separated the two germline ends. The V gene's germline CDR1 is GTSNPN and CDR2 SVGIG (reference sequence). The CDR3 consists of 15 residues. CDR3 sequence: CAWEGVGDPSTEAFF. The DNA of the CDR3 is TGTGCCTGGGAGGGAGTGGGGGATCCCAGCACTGAAGCTTTCTTT.

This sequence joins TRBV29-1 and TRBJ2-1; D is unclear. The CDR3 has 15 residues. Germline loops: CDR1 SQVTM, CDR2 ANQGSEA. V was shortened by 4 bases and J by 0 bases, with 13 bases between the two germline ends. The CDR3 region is CSVGARAVSYNEQFF. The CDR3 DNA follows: TGCAGCGTTGGCGCAAGGGCAGTCTCCTACAATGAGCAGTTCTTC.

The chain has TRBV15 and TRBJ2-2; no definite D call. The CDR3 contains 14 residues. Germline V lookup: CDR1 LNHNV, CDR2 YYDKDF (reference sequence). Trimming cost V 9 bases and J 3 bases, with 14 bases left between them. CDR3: CATSRRRDTGELFF. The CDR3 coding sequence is TGTGCCACGAGTAGGCGACGGGACACCGGGGAGCTGTTTTTT.

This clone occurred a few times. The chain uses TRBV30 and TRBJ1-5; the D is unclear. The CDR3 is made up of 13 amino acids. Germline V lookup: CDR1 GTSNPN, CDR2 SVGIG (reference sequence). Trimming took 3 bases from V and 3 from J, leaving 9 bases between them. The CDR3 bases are TGTGCCTGGAGCGGCAGCCTCAATCAGCCCCAGCATTTT. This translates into CAWSGSLNQPQHF.